This T cell receptor beta chain was identified during a study of T cell responses to AZD1222 COVID-19 vaccine. Data came from immunoSEQ multiplex PCR; TCRdb stores just in-frame clones and leaves some out. The repertoire holds around 130,000 clones, with roughly 86% as singletons. The CDR3 covers 17 residues. Germline-derived CDR1 and CDR2 are SGHRS and YFSETQ. A note on this clone: A junction end diverges from the germline sequence, so it may reflect a read error.

The chain links TRBV5-1 to TRBJ2-7; 9 bases are shared with TRBD1. The receptor was isolated from an adult who received the AZD1222 COVID-19 vaccine. The specimen comprised peripheral blood, sampled 28 days after the second AZD1222 dose. The CDR3 reads CASSLGPPGQGSSEQYF. In DNA form, the CDR3 reads TGCGCCAGCAGCTTGGGCCCCCCGGGACAGGGATCCTCCGAGCAGTACTTC.